The sequence of this T cell receptor (beta chain) was determined in a study of cytomegalovirus exposure and HLA in healthy donors. In the study overall: A later analysis reported the 90 to 150 validation repertoires used the same platform as the roughly 700 first-cohort repertoires.

The V segment lost 5 bases and the J segment 2 bases; nucleotides outside the gene matches: 11. The CDR3 has 17 residues. Germline-derived CDR1 and CDR2 are SGHRS and YFSETQ. Sequencing was performed with immunoSEQ multiplex PCR; in TCRdb, only in-frame clones are kept and a portion is missing. The sample holds approximately 150,000 clones, 91% seen once. Comments on this clone: The antigen remains unidentified.

Overall study results and limits: The classifier, whose performance was assessed in both the original and validation cohorts, reportedly diagnosed cytomegalovirus status with high specificity and sensitivity. Cytomegalovirus-associated TCR beta chains were listed, numbering some 170.

The gene calls are TRBV5-1 and TRBJ2-1; 9 nucleotides line up with TRBD2. This TCR was recovered from a woman younger than 35 in good health and CMV-seropositive. The source material was PBMCs. In DNA, the CDR3 is TGCGCCAGCAGTCCAAATAGGGTAGCGGGGGCCTACAATGAGCAGTTCTTC. Amino acid sequence: CASSPNRVAGAYNEQFF.